The 11 T cell receptor beta chains listed next were all sequenced from one sample in a study of cytomegalovirus exposure and HLA in healthy donors. The PCR made use of 60 Vbeta and 13 Jbeta primers. TCRdb keeps only in-frame clones here, not all; method: immunoSEQ multiplex PCR. The sample lists roughly 220,000 clones, more than 75% occurring once. The material sequenced was PBMCs. These receptor sequences come from a woman between 40 and 55 years old in good health and CMV-seronegative.

This chain links TRBV19 with TRBJ2-4, with TRBD1 matching over 7 bases. After removal of 6 bases from V and 5 bases from J, the junction contained 7 bases not matched to a gene. Per the germline V gene, CDR1 is LNHDA and CDR2 is SQIVND (reference sequence). The length of the CDR3 is 14 residues. Here the CDR3 DNA reads TGTGCCAGTAGCATTACAGGGGTCGAAAACATTCAGTACTTC. This gives the protein CASSITGVENIQYF.

This chain joins TRBV7-9 and TRBJ2-1; no clear D. Germline values: CDR1 SEHNR, CDR2 FQNEAQ (reference sequence). V was shortened by 3 bases and J by 2 bases, with 8 bases between the two germline ends. The CDR3 contains 14 residues. The CDR3 DNA follows: TGTGCCAGCAGCTTCGGCGGTACCTACAATGAGCAGTTCTTC. Protein product: CASSFGGTYNEQFF.

With regard to this clone: At one end the junction does not follow the germline gene, possibly because of a read error. CDR3 loop: CASSLGPISVGELLF. Here the CDR3 DNA reads TGTGCCAGCAGCTTAGGCCCTATAAGTGTCGGGGAGCTGCTTTTT. The chain carries TRBV7-6 and TRBJ2-2, with D maybe TRBD2 (5 bases). The germline V gene encodes CDR1 SGHVS and CDR2 FNYEAQ. There are 15 residues in the CDR3.

This clone was recorded once. J is TRBJ1-2 and V is TRBV5-5; D unresolved. The CDR3 covers 14 residues. The germline V and J ends were trimmed by 0 bases and 7 bases, with 13 bases remaining between them. The V gene's germline CDR1 is SGHKS and CDR2 YYEKEE (reference sequence). CDR3 DNA: TGTGCCAGCAGCTTGGGTGCCGGGATCCGTGGCTACACCTTC. Translating gives CASSLGAGIRGYTF.

This clone has just a few counts. The chain uses TRBV7-3 and TRBJ1-2; D is unresolved. This CDR3 has 14 residues. CDR1 and CDR2 from the germline V gene are SGHTA and FQGTGA. Trimming shortened V by 2 bases and J by 2 bases, and 9 bases separated the two germline ends. CDR3 nucleotide sequence: TGTGCCAGCAGCTTATTTCCAGGAAACTATGGCTACACCTTC. This codes for CASSLFPGNYGYTF. The full variable domain, rest sourced from reference TRBV7-3 and TRBJ1-2, is GAGVSQTPSNKVTEKGKYVELRCDPISGHTALYWYRQSLGQGPEFLIYFQGTGAADDSGLPNDRFFAVRPEGSVSTLKIQRTERGDSAVYLCASSLFPGNYGYTFGSGTRLTVV.

In DNA, the CDR3 is TGTGCCAGCAGTTCACAGGGAAGGACTGAAGCTTTCTTT. Translated: CASSSQGRTEAFF. The chain links TRBV6-6 to TRBJ1-1, with D maybe TRBD1 (6 bases). Trimming shortened V by 4 bases and J by 5 bases, and 11 bases separated the two germline ends. This CDR3 spans 13 amino acids. Germline CDR1 MNHNY, CDR2 SVGAGI (reference sequence).

CDR3 DNA: TGTGCCAGCAGCGTAGGGACTAGCGGGAGGGACCACGGAGAGCAGTACTTC. Translated, it gives CASSVGTSGRDHGEQYF. The chain joins TRBV9 to TRBJ2-7; 15 bases line up with TRBD2. V shed 0 bases and J 7 bases; nucleotides not matched to a gene: 8. From germline, CDR1 is SGDLS and CDR2 YYNGEE. The CDR3 runs 17 residues.

The chain links TRBV28 to TRBJ2-5; TRBD2 aligns across 13 bases. This CDR3 has 16 amino acids. Germline V gene data show CDR1 as MDHEN and CDR2 as SYDVKM. Trimming cost V 5 bases and J 5 bases; bases outside gene matches: 8. The CDR3 protein is CASSPGLAGIGETQYF. The CDR3 nucleotides are TGTGCCAGCAGTCCGGGACTAGCGGGAATAGGGGAGACCCAGTACTTC.

The gene calls are TRBV10-1 and TRBJ1-2, with unresolved D. CDR1 and CDR2 (germline): WNHNN, SYGVQD (reference sequence). The ends were cut back, 2 bases at V and 0 bases at J, with 7 bases in the middle. The CDR3 loop spans 14 amino acids. The CDR3 spells CASSESRTNYGYTF. CDR3 DNA: TGCGCCAGCAGTGAGAGCCGTACTAACTATGGCTACACCTTC.

This chain uses TRBV5-6 with TRBJ1-6, with 12 bases aligning to TRBD1. Germline V gene data show CDR1 as SGHDT and CDR2 as YYEEEE. V gave up 4 bases and J gave up 10 bases; unmatched junction bases: 12. CDR3 size: 17 residues. The CDR3, as DNA: TGTGCCAGCAGCGCGGGACAGGGGGCGCTCCCAGTGTCACCCCTCCACTTT. Protein product: CASSAGQGALPVSPLHF.

The chain combines TRBV29-1 with TRBJ1-2, with D perhaps matching TRBD1 (5 bases). This CDR3 contains 13 residues. Germline values: CDR1 SQVTM, CDR2 ANQGSEA. The germline V and J ends were trimmed by 4 bases and 5 bases, with 14 bases remaining between them. CDR3 coding DNA: TGCAGCGTTGGGGAGTGGGGGGGGTATGGCTACACCTTC. This codes for CSVGEWGGYGYTF.